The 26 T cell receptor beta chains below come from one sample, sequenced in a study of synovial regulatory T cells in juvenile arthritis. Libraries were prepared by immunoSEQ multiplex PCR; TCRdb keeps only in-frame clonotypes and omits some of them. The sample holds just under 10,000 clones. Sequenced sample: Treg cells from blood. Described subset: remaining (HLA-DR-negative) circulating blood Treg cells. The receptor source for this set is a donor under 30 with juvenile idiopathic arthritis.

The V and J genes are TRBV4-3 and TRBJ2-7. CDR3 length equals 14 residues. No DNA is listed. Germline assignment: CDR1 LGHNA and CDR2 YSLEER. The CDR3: CASSQGLANYEQYF.

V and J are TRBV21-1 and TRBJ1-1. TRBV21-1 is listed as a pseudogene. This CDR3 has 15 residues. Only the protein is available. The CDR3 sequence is CASSKGGRGLTEAFF.

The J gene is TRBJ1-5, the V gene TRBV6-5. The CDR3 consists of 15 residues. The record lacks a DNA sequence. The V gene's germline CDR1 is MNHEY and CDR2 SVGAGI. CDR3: CASSYSGTLDQPQHF.

CDR3 loop: CASSLAAQPSGEQYF. The J gene is TRBJ2-7, the V gene TRBV5-5; there is no DNA to check the TCRdb D call of TRBD2. This CDR3 has 15 residues. The DNA is not on file. Germline CDR1 SGHKS, CDR2 YYEKEE (reference sequence).

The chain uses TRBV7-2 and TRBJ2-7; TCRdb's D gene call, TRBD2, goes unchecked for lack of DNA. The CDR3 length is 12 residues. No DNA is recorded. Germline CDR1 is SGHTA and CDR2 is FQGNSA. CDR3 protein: CASSASTYEQYF.

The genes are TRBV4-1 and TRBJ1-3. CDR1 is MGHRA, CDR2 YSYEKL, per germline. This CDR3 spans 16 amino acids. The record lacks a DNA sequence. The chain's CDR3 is CASSQEPRYSGNTIYF.

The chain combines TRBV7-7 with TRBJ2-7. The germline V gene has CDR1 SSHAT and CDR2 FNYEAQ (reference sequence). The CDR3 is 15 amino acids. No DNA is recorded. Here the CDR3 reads CASSPEGNSTYEQYF.

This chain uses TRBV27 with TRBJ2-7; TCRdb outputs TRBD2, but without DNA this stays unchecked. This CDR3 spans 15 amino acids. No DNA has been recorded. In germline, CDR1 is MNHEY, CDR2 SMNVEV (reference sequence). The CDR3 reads CASSSRIAGAYEQYF.

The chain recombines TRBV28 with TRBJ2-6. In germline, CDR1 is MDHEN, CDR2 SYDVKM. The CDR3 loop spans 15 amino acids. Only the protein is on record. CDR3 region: CASRPAGTGANVLTF. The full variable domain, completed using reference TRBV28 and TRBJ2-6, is DVKVTQSSRYLVKRTGEKVFLECVQDMDHENMFWYRQDPGLGLRLIYFSYDVKMKEKGDIPEGYSVSREKKERFSLILESASTNQTSMYLCASRPAGTGANVLTFGAGSRLTVL.

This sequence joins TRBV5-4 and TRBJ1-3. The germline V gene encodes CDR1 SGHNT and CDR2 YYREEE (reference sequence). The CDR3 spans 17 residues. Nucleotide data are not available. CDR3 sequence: CASSRGSGAFSGNTIYF.

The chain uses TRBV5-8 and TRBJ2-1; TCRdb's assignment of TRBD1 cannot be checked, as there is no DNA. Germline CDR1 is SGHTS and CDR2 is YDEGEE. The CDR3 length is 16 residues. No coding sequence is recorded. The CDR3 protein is CASSFYQGLRDNEQFF. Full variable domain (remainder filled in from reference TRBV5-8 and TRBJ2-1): EAGVTQSPTHLIKTRGQQATLRCSPISGHTSVYWYQQALGLGLQFLLWYDEGEERNRGNFPPRFSGRQFPNYSSELNVNALELEDSALYLCASSFYQGLRDNEQFFGPGTRLTVL.

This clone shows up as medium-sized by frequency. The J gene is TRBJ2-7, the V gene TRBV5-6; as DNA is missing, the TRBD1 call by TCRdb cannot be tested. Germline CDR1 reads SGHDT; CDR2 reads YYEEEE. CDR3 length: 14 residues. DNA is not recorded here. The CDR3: CASSLTLQGNEQYF.

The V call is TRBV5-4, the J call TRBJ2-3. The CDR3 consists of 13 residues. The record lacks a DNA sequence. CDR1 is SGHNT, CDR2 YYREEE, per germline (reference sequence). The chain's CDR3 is CASSLDMLPTQYF.

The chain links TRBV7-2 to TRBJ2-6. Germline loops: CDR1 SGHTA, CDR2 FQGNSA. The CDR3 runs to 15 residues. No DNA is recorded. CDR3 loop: CASSLAGPGANVLTF.

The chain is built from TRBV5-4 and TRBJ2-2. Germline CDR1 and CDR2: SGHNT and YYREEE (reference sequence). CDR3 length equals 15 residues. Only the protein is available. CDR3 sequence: CASSLVGSNTGELFF.

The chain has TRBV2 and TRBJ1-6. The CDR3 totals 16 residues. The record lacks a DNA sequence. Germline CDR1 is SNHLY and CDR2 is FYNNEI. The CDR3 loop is CASSDPLDRMISPLHF.

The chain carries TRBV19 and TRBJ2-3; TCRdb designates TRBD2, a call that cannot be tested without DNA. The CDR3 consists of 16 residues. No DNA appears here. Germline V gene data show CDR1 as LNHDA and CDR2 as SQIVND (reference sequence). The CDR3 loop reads CASSMPHSGSTDTQYF.

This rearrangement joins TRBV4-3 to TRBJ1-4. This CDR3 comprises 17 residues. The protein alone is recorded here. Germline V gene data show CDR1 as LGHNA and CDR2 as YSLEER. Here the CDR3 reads CASSQVGGLATNEKLFF.

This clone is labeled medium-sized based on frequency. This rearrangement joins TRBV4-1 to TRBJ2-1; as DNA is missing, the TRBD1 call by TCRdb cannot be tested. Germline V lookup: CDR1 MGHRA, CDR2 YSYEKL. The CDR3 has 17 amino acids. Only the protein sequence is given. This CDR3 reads CASSQEARGRPSLEQFF.

Here the CDR3 reads CASSVVGLNTGELFF. The chain is built from TRBV9 and TRBJ2-2. The CDR3 totals 15 residues. No DNA accompanies this entry. Germline-derived CDR1 and CDR2 are SGDLS and YYNGEE.

The CDR3 loop reads CASSQSGHEQYF. The chain has TRBV16 and TRBJ2-7; TCRdb indicates TRBD1, and absent DNA this call remains unverified. The CDR3 sequence is 12 residues long. The protein alone is recorded here. From germline, CDR1 is KGHSY and CDR2 FQNENV.

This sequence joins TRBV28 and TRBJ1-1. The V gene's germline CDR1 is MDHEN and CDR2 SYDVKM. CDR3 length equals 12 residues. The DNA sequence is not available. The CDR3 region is CASSLTWSPAFF.

The CDR3 spells CASSVGGDTEAFF. The chain uses TRBV9 and TRBJ1-1. The CDR3 is 13 amino acids. No DNA was logged. Germline V gives CDR1 SGDLS, CDR2 YYNGEE.

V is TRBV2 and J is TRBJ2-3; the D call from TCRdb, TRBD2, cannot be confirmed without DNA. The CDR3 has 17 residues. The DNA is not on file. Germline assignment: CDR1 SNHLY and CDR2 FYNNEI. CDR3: CASLTHSGGNSTDTQYF.

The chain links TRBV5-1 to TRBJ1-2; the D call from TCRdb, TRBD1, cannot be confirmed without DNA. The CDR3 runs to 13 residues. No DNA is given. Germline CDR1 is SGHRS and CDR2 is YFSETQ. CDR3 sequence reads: CASSLGAAYGYTF.

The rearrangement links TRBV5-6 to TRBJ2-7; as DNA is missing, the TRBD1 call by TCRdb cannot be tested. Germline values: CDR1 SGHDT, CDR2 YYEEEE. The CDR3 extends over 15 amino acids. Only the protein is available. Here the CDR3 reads CASRETGVISYEQYF.